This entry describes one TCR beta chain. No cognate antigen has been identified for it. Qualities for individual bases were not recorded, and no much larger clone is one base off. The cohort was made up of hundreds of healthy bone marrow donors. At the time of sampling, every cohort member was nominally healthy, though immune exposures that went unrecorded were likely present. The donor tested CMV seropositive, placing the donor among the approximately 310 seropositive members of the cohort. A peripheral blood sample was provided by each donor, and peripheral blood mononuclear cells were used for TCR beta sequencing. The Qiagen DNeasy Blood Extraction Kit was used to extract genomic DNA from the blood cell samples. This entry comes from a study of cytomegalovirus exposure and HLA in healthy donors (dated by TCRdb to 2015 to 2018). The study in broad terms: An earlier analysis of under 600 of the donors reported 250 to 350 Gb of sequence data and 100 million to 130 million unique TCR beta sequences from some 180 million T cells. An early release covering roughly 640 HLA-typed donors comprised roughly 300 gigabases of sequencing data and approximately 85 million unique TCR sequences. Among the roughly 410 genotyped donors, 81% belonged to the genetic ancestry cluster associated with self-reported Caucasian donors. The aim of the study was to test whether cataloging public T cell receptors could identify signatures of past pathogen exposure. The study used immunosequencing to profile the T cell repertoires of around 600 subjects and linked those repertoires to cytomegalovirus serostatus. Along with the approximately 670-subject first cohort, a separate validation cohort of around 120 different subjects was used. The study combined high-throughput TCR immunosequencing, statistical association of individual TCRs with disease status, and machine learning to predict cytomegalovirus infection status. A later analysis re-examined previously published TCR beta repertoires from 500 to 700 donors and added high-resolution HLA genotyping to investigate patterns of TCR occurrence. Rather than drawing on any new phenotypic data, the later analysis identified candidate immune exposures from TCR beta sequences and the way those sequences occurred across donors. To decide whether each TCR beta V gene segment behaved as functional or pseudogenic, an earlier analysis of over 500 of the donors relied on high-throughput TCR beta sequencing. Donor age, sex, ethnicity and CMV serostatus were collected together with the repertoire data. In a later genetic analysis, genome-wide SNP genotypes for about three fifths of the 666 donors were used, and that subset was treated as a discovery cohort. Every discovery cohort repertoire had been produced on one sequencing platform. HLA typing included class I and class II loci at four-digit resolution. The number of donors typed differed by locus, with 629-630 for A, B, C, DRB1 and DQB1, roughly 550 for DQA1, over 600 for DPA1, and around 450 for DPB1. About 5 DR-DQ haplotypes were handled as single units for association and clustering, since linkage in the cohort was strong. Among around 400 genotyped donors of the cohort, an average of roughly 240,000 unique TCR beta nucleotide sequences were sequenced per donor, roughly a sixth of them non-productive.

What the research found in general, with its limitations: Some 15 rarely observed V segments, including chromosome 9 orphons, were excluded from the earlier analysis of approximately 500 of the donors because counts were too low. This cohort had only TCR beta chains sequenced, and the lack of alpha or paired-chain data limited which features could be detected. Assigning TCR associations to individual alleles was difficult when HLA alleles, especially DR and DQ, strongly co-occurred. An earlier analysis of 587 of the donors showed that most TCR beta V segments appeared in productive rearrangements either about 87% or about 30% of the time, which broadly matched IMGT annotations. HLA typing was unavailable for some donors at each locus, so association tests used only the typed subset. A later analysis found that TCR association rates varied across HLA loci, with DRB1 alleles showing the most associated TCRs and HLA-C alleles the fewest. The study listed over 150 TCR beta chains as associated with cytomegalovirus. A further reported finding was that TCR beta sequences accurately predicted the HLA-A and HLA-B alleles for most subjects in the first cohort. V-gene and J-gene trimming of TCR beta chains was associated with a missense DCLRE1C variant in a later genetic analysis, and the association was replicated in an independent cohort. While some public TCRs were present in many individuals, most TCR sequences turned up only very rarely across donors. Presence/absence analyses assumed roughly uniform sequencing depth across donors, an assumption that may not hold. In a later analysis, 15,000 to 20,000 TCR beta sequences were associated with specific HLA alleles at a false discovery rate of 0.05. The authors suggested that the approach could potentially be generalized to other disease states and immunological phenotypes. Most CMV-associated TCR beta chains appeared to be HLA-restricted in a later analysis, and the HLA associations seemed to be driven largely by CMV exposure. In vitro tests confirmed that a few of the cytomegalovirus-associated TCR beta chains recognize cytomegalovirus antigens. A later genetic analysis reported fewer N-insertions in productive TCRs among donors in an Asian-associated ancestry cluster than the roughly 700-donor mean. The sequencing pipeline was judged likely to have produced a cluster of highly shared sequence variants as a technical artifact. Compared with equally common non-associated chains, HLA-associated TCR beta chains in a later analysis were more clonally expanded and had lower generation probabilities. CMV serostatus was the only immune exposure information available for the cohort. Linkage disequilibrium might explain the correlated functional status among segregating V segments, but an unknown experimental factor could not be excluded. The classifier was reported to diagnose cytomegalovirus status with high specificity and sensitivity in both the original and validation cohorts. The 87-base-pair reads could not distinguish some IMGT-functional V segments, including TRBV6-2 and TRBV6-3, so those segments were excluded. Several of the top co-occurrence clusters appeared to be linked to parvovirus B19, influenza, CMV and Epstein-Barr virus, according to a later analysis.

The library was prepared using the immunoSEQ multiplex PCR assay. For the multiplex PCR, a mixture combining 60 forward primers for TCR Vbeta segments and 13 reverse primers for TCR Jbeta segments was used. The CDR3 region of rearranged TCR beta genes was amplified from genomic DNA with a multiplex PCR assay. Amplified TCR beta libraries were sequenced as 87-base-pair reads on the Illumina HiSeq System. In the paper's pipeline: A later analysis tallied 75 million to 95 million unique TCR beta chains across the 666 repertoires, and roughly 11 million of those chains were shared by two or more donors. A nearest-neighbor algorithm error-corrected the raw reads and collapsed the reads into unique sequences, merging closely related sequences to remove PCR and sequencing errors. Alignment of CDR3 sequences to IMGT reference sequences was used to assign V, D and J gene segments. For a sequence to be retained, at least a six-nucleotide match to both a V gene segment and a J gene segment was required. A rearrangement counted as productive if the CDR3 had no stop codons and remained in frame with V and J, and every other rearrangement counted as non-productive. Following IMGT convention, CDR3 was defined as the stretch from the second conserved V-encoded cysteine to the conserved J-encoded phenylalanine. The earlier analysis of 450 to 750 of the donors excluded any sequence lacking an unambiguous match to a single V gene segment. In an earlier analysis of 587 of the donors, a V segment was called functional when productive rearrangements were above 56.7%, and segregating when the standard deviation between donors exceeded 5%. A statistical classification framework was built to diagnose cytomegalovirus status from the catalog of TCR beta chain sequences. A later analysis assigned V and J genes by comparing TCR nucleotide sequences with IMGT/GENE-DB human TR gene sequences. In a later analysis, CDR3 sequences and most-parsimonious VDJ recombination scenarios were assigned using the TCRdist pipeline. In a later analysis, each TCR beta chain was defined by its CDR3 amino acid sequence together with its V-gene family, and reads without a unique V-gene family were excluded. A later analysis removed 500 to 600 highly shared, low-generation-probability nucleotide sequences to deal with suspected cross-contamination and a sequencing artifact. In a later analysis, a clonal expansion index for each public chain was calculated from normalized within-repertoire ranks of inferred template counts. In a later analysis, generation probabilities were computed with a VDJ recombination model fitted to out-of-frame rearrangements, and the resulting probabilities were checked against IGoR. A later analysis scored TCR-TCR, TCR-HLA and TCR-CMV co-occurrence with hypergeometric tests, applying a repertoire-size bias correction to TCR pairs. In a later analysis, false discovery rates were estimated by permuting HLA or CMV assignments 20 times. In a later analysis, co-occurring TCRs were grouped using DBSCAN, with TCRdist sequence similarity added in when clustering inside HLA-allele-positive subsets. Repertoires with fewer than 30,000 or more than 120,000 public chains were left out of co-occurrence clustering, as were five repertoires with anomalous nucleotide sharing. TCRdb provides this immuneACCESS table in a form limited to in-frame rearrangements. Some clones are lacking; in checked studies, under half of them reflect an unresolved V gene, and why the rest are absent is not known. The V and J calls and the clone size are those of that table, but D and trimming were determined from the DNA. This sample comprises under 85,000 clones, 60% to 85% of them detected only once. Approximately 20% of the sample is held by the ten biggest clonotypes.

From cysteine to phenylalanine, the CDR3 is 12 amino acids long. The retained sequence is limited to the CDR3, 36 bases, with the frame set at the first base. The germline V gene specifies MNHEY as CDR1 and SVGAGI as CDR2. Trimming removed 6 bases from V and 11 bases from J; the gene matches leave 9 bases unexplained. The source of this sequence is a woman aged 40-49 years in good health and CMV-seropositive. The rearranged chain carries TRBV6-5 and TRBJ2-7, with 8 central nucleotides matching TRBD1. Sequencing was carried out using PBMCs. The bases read TGTGCCAGCAGCTCTCAGACAGGGGTGGAGTACTTC. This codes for CASSSQTGVEYF.